This T cell receptor beta chain was recovered during a study of blood T cell repertoires in COVID-19. Study-wide context: The study drew acute and convalescent COVID-19 samples from the United States, Italy and Spain. T cells, B-cell-depleted T cells, or PBMCs provided the cDNA or gDNA that served as material.

With 3 bases removed from V and 6 bases from J, the gap between germline ends came to 12 bases. CDR1 KGHSH and CDR2 LQKENI come from the germline V gene. The CDR3 length is 13 residues. Authors' methods: Reference gene primer amplification gave estimated nucleated cell counts. The method was immunoSEQ multiplex PCR; TCRdb's version includes in-frame clones alone and lacks a portion of them. V and J calls and clone size are those listed in that table; D and trimming were worked out from the DNA. The sample carries roughly 12,000 clones, around 90% recorded once. The gene calls are TRBV18 and TRBJ2-7; D might be TRBD2 (6 bases). The clonotype was recovered from a woman aged 65 to 85 with active COVID-19. Sequenced input: peripheral blood. The CDR3 sequence: CASSPGLVAEQYF. CDR3 in DNA: TGTGCCAGCTCACCGGGACTTGTGGCCGAGCAGTACTTC.